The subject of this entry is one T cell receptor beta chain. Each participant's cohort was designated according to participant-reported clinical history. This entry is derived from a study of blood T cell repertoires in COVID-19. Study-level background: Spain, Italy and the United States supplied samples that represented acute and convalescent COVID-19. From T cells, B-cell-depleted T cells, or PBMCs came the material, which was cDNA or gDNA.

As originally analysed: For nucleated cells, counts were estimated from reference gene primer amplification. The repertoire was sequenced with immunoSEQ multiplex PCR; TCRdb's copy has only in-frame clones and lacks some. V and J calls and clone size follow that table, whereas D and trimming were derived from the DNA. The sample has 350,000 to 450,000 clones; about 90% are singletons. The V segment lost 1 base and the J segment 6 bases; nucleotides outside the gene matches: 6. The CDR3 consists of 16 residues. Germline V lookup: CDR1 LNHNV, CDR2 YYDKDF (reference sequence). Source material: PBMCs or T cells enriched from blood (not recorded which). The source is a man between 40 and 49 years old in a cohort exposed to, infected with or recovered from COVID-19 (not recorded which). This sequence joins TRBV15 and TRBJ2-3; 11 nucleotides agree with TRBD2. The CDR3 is CATSRGSGRAMDTQYF. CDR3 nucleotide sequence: TGTGCCACCAGCAGAGGTAGCGGGAGGGCCATGGATACGCAGTATTTT.